This T cell receptor (beta chain) was observed in a study of T cell responses to AZD1222 COVID-19 vaccine. Concerning this clone: The antigen is undetermined.

Whole-study findings and limits: Two doses of AZD1222 preceded a rise in Spike-specific TCR breadth and depth.

Germline loops: CDR1 LNHDA, CDR2 SQIVND (reference sequence). The CDR3 runs 12 residues. V lost 5 bases and J lost 7, with 9 bases in between. Sequencing was performed with immunoSEQ multiplex PCR; in TCRdb, only in-frame clones are kept and a portion is missing. The repertoire includes approximately 200,000 clones, around 94% of them detected once, and 1.7% sits in the top ten. The TCR was taken from an adult who received the MenACWY meningococcal vaccine as a control. Sequenced here: peripheral blood, sampled 28 days after the second dose of the MenACWY control vaccine. The gene calls are TRBV19 and TRBJ1-5; D is ambiguous. The CDR3 DNA reads TGTGCCAGTAGTCCCCTGGACCAGCCCCAGCATTTT. Its translation: CASSPLDQPQHF.